This T cell receptor beta chain was profiled in a study of shared clonotypes between healthy human individuals. Study at large: Donors consisted of two women and a few men between 18 and 49.

Cells designated naive CD8 were CD45RO-negative and were positively selected for CCR7, with terminally differentiated effector memory CD45RA+ cells excluded. The deep-level immunoSEQ assay was used. TCRdb keeps only in-frame clones here, not all; method: immunoSEQ multiplex PCR. The sample consists of about 2 million clones, roughly 94% of them appearing once. Germline V gene data show CDR1 as MNHEY and CDR2 as SVGAGI. The length of the CDR3 is 15 residues. V gave up 4 bases and J gave up 6 bases; unmatched junction bases: 11. As regards this clone: What it binds is unknown.

Notes on the study in general: Clonotype sharing among the donors was expected to vary with sequencing depth.

Material for sequencing was naive CD8+ T cells sorted from blood. V usage is TRBV6-5 and J usage is TRBJ1-1; 7 bases are a match to TRBD1. This receptor was identified in a man younger than 35 in good health. DNA for the CDR3: TGTGCCAGCAGTTTTCCGAGACAGGGACTTTCTGAAGCTTTCTTT. Its translation: CASSFPRQGLSEAFF.